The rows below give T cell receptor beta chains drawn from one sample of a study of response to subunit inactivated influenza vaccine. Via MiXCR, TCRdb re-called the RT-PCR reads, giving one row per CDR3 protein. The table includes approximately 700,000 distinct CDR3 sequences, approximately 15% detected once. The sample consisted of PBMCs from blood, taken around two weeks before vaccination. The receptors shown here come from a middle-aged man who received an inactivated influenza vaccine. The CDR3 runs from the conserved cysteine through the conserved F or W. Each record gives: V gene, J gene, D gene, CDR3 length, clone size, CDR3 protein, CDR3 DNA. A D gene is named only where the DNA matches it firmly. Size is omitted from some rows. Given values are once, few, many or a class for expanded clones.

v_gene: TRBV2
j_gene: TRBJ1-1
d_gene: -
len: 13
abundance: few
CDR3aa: CASNAGARTEAFF
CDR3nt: TGTGCCAGCAATGCAGGGGCAAGGACTGAAGCTTTCTTT

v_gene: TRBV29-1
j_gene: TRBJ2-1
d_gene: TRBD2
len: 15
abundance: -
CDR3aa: CSVVGSAGGRNEQFF
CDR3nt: TGCAGCGTTGTCGGCTCGGCGGGAGGGAGGAATGAGCAGTTCTTC

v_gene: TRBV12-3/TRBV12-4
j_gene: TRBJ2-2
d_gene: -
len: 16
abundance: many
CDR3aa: CASSLGRTANTGELFF
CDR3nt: TGTGCCAGCAGTTTAGGTCGGACAGCGAACACCGGGGAGCTGTTTTTT

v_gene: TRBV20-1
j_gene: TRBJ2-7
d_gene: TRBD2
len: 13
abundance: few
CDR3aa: CSARLAGTYEQYF
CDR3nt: TGCAGTGCGAGACTAGCGGGAACCTACGAGCAGTACTTC

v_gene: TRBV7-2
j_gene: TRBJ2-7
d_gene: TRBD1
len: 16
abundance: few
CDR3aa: CASSSPGQGRSHEQYF
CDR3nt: TGTGCCAGCAGCAGTCCGGGACAGGGAAGGTCCCACGAGCAGTACTTC

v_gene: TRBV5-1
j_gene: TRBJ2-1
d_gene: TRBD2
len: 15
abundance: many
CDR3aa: CASRTSGRANNEQFF
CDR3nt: TGCGCCAGCAGAACTAGCGGGAGGGCCAACAATGAGCAGTTCTTC

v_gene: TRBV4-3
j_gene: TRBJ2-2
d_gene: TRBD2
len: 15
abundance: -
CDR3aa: CASTPGTKKTGELFF
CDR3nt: TGCGCCAGCACACCCGGGACTAAAAAGACCGGGGAGCTGTTTTTT

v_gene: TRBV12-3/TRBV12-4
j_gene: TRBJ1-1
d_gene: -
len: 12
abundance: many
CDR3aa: CASTGSVLEAFF
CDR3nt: TGTGCCAGTACGGGGTCAGTCCTCGAAGCTTTCTTT

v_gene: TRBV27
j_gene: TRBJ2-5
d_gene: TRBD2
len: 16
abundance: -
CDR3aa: CASSLLAGLRRETQYF
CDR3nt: TGTGCCAGCAGTTTACTAGCGGGATTGAGGAGAGAGACCCAGTACTTC

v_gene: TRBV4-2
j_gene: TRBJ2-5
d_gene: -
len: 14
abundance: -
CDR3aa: CASSQVSGQETQYF
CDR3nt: TGTGCCAGCAGCCAAGTATCTGGTCAAGAGACCCAGTACTTC

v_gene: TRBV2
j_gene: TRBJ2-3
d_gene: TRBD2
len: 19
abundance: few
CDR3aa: CALSLSYQDRRGSTDTQYF
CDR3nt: TGTGCCCTCAGTTTATCTTATCAGGACCGGCGGGGGAGCACAGATACGCAGTATTTT

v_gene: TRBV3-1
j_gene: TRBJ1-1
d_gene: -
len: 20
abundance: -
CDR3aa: CASCQGVQGYNAAGNTEAFF
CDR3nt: TGTGCCTCCTGCCAAGGGGTCCAGGGGTATAATGCTGCGGGGAACACTGAAGCTTTCTTT

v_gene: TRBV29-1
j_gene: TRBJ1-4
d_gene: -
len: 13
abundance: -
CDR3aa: CSVGWATNEKLFF
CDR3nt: TGCAGCGTTGGCTGGGCAACTAATGAAAAACTGTTTTTT

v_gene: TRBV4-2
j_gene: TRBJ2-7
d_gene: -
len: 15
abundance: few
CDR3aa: CASSQDYSYIYEQYF
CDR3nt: TGTGCCAGCAGCCAAGATTACAGTTATATCTACGAGCAGTACTTC

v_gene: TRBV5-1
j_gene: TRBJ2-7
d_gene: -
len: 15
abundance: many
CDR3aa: CASSFGDTSSYEQYF
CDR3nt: TGCGCCAGCAGCTTTGGGGACACCAGCTCCTACGAGCAGTACTTC

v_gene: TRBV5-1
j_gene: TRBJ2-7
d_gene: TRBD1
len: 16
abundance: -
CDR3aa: CASSLVGQGMGSEQYF
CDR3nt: TGCGCCAGCAGCTTGGTTGGACAGGGCATGGGAAGCGAGCAGTACTTC

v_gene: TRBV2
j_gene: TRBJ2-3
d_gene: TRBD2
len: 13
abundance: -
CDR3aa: CADAGGVIDTQYF
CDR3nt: TGTGCCGATGCCGGGGGGGTTATAGATACGCAGTATTTT

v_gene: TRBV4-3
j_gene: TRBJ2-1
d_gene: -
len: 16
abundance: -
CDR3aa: CASSQSPLNSYNEQFF
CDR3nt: TGCGCCAGCAGCCAATCCCCGCTAAACTCCTACAATGAGCAGTTCTTC

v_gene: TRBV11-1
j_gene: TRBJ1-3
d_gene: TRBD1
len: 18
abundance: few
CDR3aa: CASSGGGQGFRTRNTIYF
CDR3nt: TGTGCCAGCAGCGGCGGGGGACAGGGTTTTCGAACGAGAAACACCATATATTTT

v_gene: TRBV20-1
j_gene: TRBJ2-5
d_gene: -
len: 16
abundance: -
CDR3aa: CSATIPISTGRETQDF
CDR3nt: TGCAGTGCTACTATACCCATTAGCACGGGGCGAGAGACCCAGGACTTC

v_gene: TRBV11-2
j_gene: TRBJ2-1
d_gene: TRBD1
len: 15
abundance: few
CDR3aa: CASSQNRGRYNEQFF
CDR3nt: TGTGCCAGCAGCCAGAACAGGGGGCGATACAATGAGCAGTTCTTC

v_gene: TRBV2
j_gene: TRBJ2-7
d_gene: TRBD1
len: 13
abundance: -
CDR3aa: CASSGQVPYEQYF
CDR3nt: TGTGCCAGCAGCGGACAGGTCCCCTACGAGCAGTACTTC

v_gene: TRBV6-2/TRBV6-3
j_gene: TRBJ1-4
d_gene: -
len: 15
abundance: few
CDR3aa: CASSYMGQPREKLFF
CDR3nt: TGTGCCAGCAGTTACATGGGCCAGCCTCGGGAAAAACTGTTTTTT

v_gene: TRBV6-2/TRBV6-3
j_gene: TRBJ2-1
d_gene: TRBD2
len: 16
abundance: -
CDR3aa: CASSYPGLAGEGEQFF
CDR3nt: TGTGCCAGCAGTTACCCCGGACTAGCGGGAGAAGGTGAGCAGTTCTTC

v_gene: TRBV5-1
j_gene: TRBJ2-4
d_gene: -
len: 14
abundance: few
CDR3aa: CASSLGGPKNIQYF
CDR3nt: TGCGCCAGCAGCTTGGGGGGCCCCAAGAACATTCAGTACTTC

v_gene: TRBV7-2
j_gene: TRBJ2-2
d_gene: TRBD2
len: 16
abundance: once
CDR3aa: CATSARTSLYTGELFF
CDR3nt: TGTGCCACCAGCGCCCGGACTAGCTTATACACCGGGGAGCTGTTTTTT

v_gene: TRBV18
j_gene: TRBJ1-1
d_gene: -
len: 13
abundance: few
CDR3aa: CASSQSISTEAFF
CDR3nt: TGTGCCAGCTCTCAATCGATCAGCACTGAAGCTTTCTTT

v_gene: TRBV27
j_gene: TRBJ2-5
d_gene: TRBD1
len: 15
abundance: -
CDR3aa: CASSLSQGALETQYF
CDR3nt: TGTGCCAGCAGTTTATCACAGGGGGCTTTAGAGACCCAGTACTTC

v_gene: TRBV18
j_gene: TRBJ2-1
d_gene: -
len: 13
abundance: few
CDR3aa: CASSHSESGEQFF
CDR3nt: TGTGCCAGCTCACACTCGGAGTCTGGTGAGCAGTTCTTC

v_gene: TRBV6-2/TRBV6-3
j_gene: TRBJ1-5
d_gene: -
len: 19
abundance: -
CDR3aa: CASSPDLEGRRLSGQPQHF
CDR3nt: TGTGCCAGCAGCCCCGACCTGGAGGGGCGACGTTTATCGGGTCAGCCCCAGCATTTT

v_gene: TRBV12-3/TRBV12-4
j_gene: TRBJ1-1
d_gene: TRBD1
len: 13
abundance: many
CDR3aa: CASRRRDRDVAFF
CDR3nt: TGTGCCAGCAGGCGCCGGGACAGGGACGTAGCTTTCTTT

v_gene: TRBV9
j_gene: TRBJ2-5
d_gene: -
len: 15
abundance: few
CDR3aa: CASSVGTTNQETQYF
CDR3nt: TGTGCCAGCAGCGTAGGGACTACTAATCAAGAGACCCAGTACTTC

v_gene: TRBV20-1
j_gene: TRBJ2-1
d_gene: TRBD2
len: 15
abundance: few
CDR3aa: CSAFVSGGARNEQFF
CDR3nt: TGCAGTGCTTTTGTTAGCGGGGGGGCGCGGAATGAGCAGTTCTTC

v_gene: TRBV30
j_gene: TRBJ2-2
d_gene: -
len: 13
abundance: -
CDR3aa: CAWSDLNTGELFF
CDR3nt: TGTGCCTGGAGTGATCTGAACACCGGGGAGCTGTTTTTT

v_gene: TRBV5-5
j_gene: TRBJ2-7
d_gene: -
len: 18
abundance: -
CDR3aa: CASSSTWRAGDRSYEQYF
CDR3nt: TGTGCCAGCAGCTCAACGTGGCGGGCCGGTGACCGCTCCTACGAGCAGTACTTC

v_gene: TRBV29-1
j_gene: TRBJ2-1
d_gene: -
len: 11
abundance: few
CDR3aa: CSARVFDEQFF
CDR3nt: TGCAGCGCGAGGGTGTTTGATGAGCAGTTCTTC

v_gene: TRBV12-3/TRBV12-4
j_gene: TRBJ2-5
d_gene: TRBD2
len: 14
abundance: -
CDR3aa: CASSTPTSGETQYF
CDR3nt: TGTGCCAGCTCTACTCCGACTAGCGGCGAGACCCAGTACTTC

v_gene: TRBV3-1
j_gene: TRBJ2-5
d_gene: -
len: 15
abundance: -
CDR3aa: CASSLPGTIQETQYF
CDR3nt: TGTGCCAGCAGCCTCCCCGGAACCATCCAAGAGACCCAGTACTTC

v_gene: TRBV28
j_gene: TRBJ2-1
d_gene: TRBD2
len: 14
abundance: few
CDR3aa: CASRPGLATVQQFF
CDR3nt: TGTGCCAGCAGACCGGGACTAGCGACAGTCCAGCAGTTCTTC

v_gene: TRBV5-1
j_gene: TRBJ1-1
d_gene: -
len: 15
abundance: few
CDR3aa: CASSPGGGINTEAFF
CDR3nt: TGCGCCAGCAGCCCGGGGGGGGGGATCAACACTGAAGCTTTCTTT

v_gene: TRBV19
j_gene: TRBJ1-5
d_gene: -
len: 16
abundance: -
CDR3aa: CASRLRSAGAHQPQHF
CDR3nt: TGTGCCAGTAGACTCAGGTCGGCGGGGGCTCATCAGCCCCAGCATTTT

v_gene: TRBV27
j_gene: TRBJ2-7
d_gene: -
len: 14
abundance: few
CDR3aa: CASSLCVRNYEQYF
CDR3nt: TGTGCCAGCAGTTTATGCGTTCGGAACTACGAGCAGTACTTC

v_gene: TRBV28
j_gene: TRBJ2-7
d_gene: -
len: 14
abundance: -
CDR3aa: CAAKVVGSAYEQYF
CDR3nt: TGTGCAGCCAAAGTGGTTGGCAGTGCCTACGAGCAGTACTTC

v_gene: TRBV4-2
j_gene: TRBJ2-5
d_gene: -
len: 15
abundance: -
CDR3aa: CASSQDWAVQETQYF
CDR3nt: TGTGCCAGCAGCCAAGATTGGGCCGTACAAGAGACCCAGTACTTC

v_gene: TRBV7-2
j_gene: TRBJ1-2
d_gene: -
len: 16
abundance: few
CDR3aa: CASSQRTGKTNYGYTF
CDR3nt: TGTGCCAGCAGTCAGAGAACAGGGAAAACTAACTATGGCTACACCTTC

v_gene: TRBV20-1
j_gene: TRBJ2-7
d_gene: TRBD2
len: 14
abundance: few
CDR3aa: CSARLLAGGYEQYF
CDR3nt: TGCAGTGCTAGACTACTAGCGGGAGGCTACGAGCAGTACTTC

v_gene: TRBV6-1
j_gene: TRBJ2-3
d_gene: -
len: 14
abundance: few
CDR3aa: CASTAQGSADTQYF
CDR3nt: TGTGCCAGCACCGCACAGGGTTCGGCAGATACGCAGTATTTT

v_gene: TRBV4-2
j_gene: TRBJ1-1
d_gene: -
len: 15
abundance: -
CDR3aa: CASSQDRAVNTEAFF
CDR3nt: TGTGCCAGCAGCCAAGATAGGGCGGTGAACACTGAAGCTTTCTTT

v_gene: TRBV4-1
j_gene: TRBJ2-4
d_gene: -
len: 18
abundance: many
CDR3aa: CASSPRHMTGEAKNIQYF
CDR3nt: TGCGCCAGCAGCCCCCGACACATGACAGGAGAAGCCAAAAACATTCAGTACTTC

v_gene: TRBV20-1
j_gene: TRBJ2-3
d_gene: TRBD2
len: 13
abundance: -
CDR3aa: CSARREPTDTQYF
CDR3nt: TGCAGTGCTAGGCGGGAGCCCACAGATACGCAGTATTTT